This record covers a single TCR beta chain. Antigen unknown. TCRdb reanalysed the reads using MiXCR and keeps one entry per CDR3 protein. There are under 85,000 distinct CDR3 sequences in the sample; 45% to 50% occur only once, and around 2.1% lies in the top ten. This sample was taken from a study of type 1 regulatory T cells. As for the study in general: T-allo10 is a Tr1-enriched, alloantigen-specific CD4 T cell product made in vitro. Findings of the study overall: Tr1 cells had a more restricted TCR repertoire than non-Tr1 cells.

The CDR3 extends over 15 amino acids. From germline, CDR1 is SGHRS and CDR2 YFSETQ. Between the trimmed V and J ends, which lost 1 base and 4 bases, there was a span of 11 bases. The specimen was cultured non-Tr1 T cells, either the whole culture or a sorted T cell fraction (not recorded which). This clonotype was obtained from a human donor in good health. The V call is TRBV5-1, the J call TRBJ2-2, with D perhaps matching TRBD1 (5 bases). The CDR3 coding sequence is TGCGCCAGCAGCTTGCAGGGCGTGGGCACCGGGGAGCTGTTTTTT. Translation gives CASSLQGVGTGELFF. The variable domain in full, completed from reference TRBV5-1 and TRBJ2-2, reads KAGVTQTPRYLIKTRGQQVTLSCSPISGHRSVSWYQQTPGQGLQFLFEYFSETQRNKGNFPGRFSGRQFSNSRSEMNVSTLELGDSALYLCASSLQGVGTGELFFGEGSRLTVL.